The following is a T cell receptor (beta chain) sequence with its context. This CDR3 has 12 amino acids. The trim removed 6 bases at V and 6 bases at J, leaving 2 bases unmatched. This sample was taken from a study of blood T cell repertoires in COVID-19. Repertoires were generated with immunoSEQ multiplex PCR, while TCRdb's copy carries only in-frame clones and drops some. This table holds about 370,000 clones, roughly 90% found once. The sample comprised peripheral blood. This TCR derives from a man in his late teens or twenties with active or convalescent COVID-19. The gene calls are TRBV12-3 or TRBV12-4 and TRBJ1-5; TRBD1 matches 7 bases. The CDR3 DNA reads TGTGCCAGCAGGACAGGGAGTCAGCCCCAGCATTTT. This encodes CASRTGSQPQHF.